The present TCR beta chain was sequenced within a study of blood T cell repertoires in COVID-19 (dated by TCRdb to about 2020). With regard to the full study: Recovered participants in ImmuneRACE Cohort 3 were defined as having two consecutive negative NP/OP PCR tests, clearance from a healthcare professional, or resolution of symptoms. Samples came from the ongoing ImmuneRACE study (first 160 participants) plus 1,254 subjects from 6 global collaborators. The repertoires were made available in a free public database intended to serve as a resource for research on the immune response to SARS-CoV-2. The sample metadata nearly always contained a de-identified subject ID, COVID-19 status, age in years and sex. The dataset comprised deeply sampled blood TCRbeta repertoires from subjects exposed to, actively infected with, or recovered from COVID-19. Collaborator samples came from the United States, Italy and Spain and covered acute and convalescent phases of COVID-19. The prospective study material was composed of cDNA or gDNA derived from T cells, B-cell-depleted T cells, or PBMCs. HLA class I and class II types, where available, came from metadata supplied by the sample provider rather than from assay-based typing. Overall study results and their limits: The quantity of clinical and demographic metadata differed by source and by participant and was supplied without curation.

The germline V gene encodes CDR1 SGHDN and CDR2 FVKESK. V and J are truncated by 1 base and 7 bases respectively, leaving an intervening sequence of 7 bases. The CDR3 runs 13 residues from the cysteine to the phenylalanine. Solely the CDR3 DNA is kept, with 39 bases framed from the first base. Note on this clone: The specificity of this receptor is unknown. The input lacks base qualities; no much larger clone sits a single base away.

Participants in the prospective study were enrolled through a virtual design, were aged about 18 to 89 years, and lived in roughly 26 United States geographic areas. In the prospective study, participants were assigned to cohorts based on the clinical history participants reported in a screening survey and a study questionnaire. Mobile phlebotomists in the prospective study collected whole blood, serum and a nasopharyngeal or oropharyngeal swab from every participant. Prospective study participants could optionally give additional blood draws and questionnaires over an approximately 2-month period. Prospective study blood samples were shipped either frozen or at room temperature before DNA extraction. TCRbeta CDR3 regions were amplified from genomic DNA by means of the immunoSEQ Assay, a bias-controlled multiplex PCR. The authors' analysis ran thus. The number of nucleated cells in each sample was estimated from the amplification of reference gene primers within the assay. Sequence reads were collapsed and filtered to measure the absolute abundance of every unique TCRbeta CDR3 rearrangement. Productive Simpson clonality was computed per sample as the square root of Simpson's diversity index over productive rearrangements. TCRdb stores this immuneACCESS table with in-frame sequences only. Part of the clones is absent; in the studies checked, under half of the shortfall reflects unresolved V genes, and no reason is known for the rest. For V, J and clone size, that table is used; D and trimming come from the DNA. This sample is represented by about 210,000 clones; over 75% of them were singletons. The top ten hold 7% to 8.5% of the sample.

Sequenced sample: PBMCs or T cells enriched from blood (not recorded which). The chain employs TRBV14 and TRBJ2-2, with the D gene not clear enough to name. The receptor comes from a man aged 30 to 45 in a cohort exposed to, infected with or recovered from COVID-19 (not recorded which). The sequenced DNA is TGTGCCAGCAGCCAAGTGACTGACGGGGAGCTGTTTTTT. The resulting protein is CASSQVTDGELFF.